The entry below describes one TCR beta chain. The entry originates in a study of CD8+ T cells in alopecia areata. Study-level information: Among treated patients, severity was scored by affected scalp area percentage.

Sequencing used cDNA as its template, made by extracting RNA and reverse transcribing it. Assay used: immunoSEQ multiplex PCR; TCRdb lists only in-frame clones, some missing. Of about 210,000 clones in the sample, approximately 72% were seen once. Treatment noted: oral pan-JAK inhibitor, 5-10 mg twice daily. The sample was CD4+ T cells sorted from blood, taken at approximately week 45, from a patient treated with tofacitinib. The clonotype comes from a human donor with alopecia areata.

The CDR3, as DNA: TGTGCCAGCAGCCCCAACAGGGGTAGGATTTACAATGAGCAGTTCTTC. This encodes CASSPNRGRIYNEQFF. The genes are TRBV5-6 and TRBJ2-1; 7 bases are shared with TRBD1. V lost 4 bases and J lost 4; bases outside the gene matches: 11. The germline V gene has CDR1 SGHDT and CDR2 YYEEEE. This CDR3 region has 16 residues.